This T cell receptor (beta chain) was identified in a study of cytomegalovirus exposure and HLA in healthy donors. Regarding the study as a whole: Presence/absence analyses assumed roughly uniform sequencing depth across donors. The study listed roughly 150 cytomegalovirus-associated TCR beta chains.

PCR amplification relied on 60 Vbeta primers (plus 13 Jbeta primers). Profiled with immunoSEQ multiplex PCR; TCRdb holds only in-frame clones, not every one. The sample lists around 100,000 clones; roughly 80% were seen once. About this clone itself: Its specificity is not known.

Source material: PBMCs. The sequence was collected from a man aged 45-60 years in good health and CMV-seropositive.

DNA of the CDR3: TGTGCCTGCCAACAGGGGGCGCGTAATGAAAAACTGTTTTTT. The encoded protein is CACQQGARNEKLFF. This rearrangement joins TRBV30 to TRBJ1-4, with 9 nucleotides matching TRBD1. Germline CDR1 reads GTSNPN; CDR2 reads SVGIG (reference sequence). Trimming cost V 6 bases and J 4 bases; bases outside gene matches: 6. CDR3 length: 14 amino acids.